Each of the 31 T cell receptor beta chains below was sequenced from the same sample in a study of T cells in tuberculosis. TCRdb's copy holds only in-frame clones and misses some; the assay was immunoSEQ multiplex PCR. The top ten clones hold approximately 7.5% of a sample with tens of thousands of clones, roughly 90% of them seen once. The sequenced material came from PBMCs. The receptor source for this set is a donor aged 10 to 29 with latent tuberculosis or without tuberculosis infection. Some clones in this sample may be carry-over from other donors' samples.

This clone was seen a single time. This chain links TRBV28 with TRBJ2-7; TRBD1 agrees at 8 bases. The germline gives CDR1 MDHEN, CDR2 SYDVKM. The CDR3 is made up of 15 amino acids. V lost 4 bases to trimming and J lost 9 bases; unmatched junction nucleotides: 14. CDR3: CASSSYRGVIARQYF. CDR3 bases: TGTGCCAGCAGTTCATACAGGGGGGTAATCGCGAGGCAGTACTTC.

The J gene is TRBJ1-1, the V gene TRBV12-5; D might be TRBD1 (6 bases). Trimming pared 2 bases from V and 7 bases from J, leaving 32 bases between. In germline, CDR1 is LGHNT, CDR2 FRNRAP. The CDR3 length is 20 residues. The CDR3 nucleotides read TGTGCTAGTGGTTTGAGGACAGTGCCACCCAACGTGTCCCTCATAATTGAAGCTTTCTTT. Translating gives CASGLRTVPPNVSLIIEAFF.

This clone was seen once. V gene TRBV6-6 combines with J gene TRBJ2-5, with 7 positions matching TRBD2. V shed 10 bases, J shed 5 bases, and the junction held 10 bases outside the gene matches. This CDR3 region has 13 residues. Germline values: CDR1 MNHNY, CDR2 SVGAGI (reference sequence). The CDR3 DNA is TGTGCCACGAAAAGCGGGGCGGACGAGACCCAGTACTTC. It translates to CATKSGADETQYF.

CDR3 in DNA: TGTGCCATCACTACCGGACAGGGTGGCTACACCTTC. As protein: CAITTGQGGYTF. V usage is TRBV10-3 and J usage is TRBJ1-2; 8 bases fit TRBD1. The CDR3 length is 12 residues. V trimming: 7 bases; J trimming: 7 bases; junction bases outside the gene matches: 5. The germline CDR1 and CDR2 sequences are ENHRY and SYGVKD.

The chain joins TRBV7-9 to TRBJ1-3; D unresolved. Germline V gives CDR1 SEHNR, CDR2 FQNEAQ (reference sequence). The CDR3 is 17 amino acids. Trimming removed 5 bases from V and 0 bases from J, with 17 bases in between. The CDR3 DNA reads as TGTGCCAGCAGCCCGTCGTCGGTCCTGAGCTCTGGAAACACCATATATTTT. It encodes CASSPSSVLSSGNTIYF.

This clone has just a few counts. This chain links TRBV18 with TRBJ2-3; D is perhaps TRBD2 (5 bases). Looked up from germline, CDR1 is KGHSH and CDR2 is LQKENI. Trimming removed 3 bases from V and 3 bases from J, with 7 bases in between. The CDR3 has 13 residues. The CDR3 region has the DNA TGTGCCAGCTCACCCATAGCGACAGATACGCAGTATTTT. Residues: CASSPIATDTQYF.

The chain has TRBV28 and TRBJ2-2; D unclear. V lost 9 bases, J lost 6 bases, and 8 bases lay in between. The length of the CDR3 is 11 residues. In germline, CDR1 is MDHEN, CDR2 SYDVKM. As DNA, the CDR3 is TGTGCCAGTCGAGCGCCCGGGGAGCTGTTTTTT. Protein product: CASRAPGELFF.

For the CDR3, the DNA is TGTGCCAGCAGTGGAACAGGGAAGGGGACTGAAGCTTTCTTT. Protein sequence: CASSGTGKGTEAFF. The chain links TRBV6-6 to TRBJ1-1; tentatively, D is TRBD1 (6 bases). CDR3 length equals 14 residues. The V gene lost 5 bases and the J gene lost 5 bases, with 15 bases spanning the gap. Germline CDR1 MNHNY, CDR2 SVGAGI (reference sequence).

The CDR3 DNA sequence: TGCCAGGGAGGGGAGGGTAACTATGGCTACACCTTC. Its protein product is CQGGEGNYGYTF. This sequence joins TRBV29-1 and TRBJ1-2; TRBD1 is a possible D gene (5 bases). Germline-derived CDR1 and CDR2 are SQVTM and ANQGSEA. The CDR3 totals 12 residues.

V usage is TRBV11-3 and J usage is TRBJ1-2; 11 positions match TRBD1. The trim removed 5 bases at V and 5 bases at J, leaving 7 bases unmatched. CDR1 is SGHNT and CDR2 is YENEEA in the germline V gene. The length of the CDR3 is 15 residues. The CDR3 loop reads CASSTRTGGSYGYTF. CDR3 DNA sequence: TGTGCCAGCAGCACTCGGACAGGGGGCTCGTATGGCTACACCTTC.

The gene calls are TRBV30 and TRBJ1-5, with D possibly being TRBD1 (5 bases). The V and J ends lost 0 bases and 5 bases respectively, with 14 bases between them. The CDR3 is 15 residues long. CDR1 and CDR2 from the germline V gene are GTSNPN and SVGIG (reference sequence). The DNA of the CDR3 is TGTGCCTGGAGTGTAGGCCAGGGTAACCATCAGCCCCAGCATTTT. Residues: CAWSVGQGNHQPQHF.

The chain uses TRBV29-1 and TRBJ1-4; D gene ambiguous. V was pared by 7 bases and J by 6 bases, with 15 bases between. Germline V lookup: CDR1 SQVTM, CDR2 ANQGSEA. The CDR3 extends over 13 amino acids. CDR3 region: CSAKGGRDEKLFF. CDR3 in DNA: TGCAGCGCCAAGGGAGGGCGGGATGAAAAACTGTTTTTT.

This chain links TRBV25-1 with TRBJ1-1, with TRBD1 as a possible D gene (5 bases). This CDR3 has 13 residues. Trimming took 6 bases from V and 2 from J, leaving 10 bases between them. CDR1 is MGHDK, CDR2 SYGVNS, per germline. The CDR3 DNA reads TGTGCCAGCAGGTCGGGGGGTAACACTGAAGCTTTCTTT. Translating gives CASRSGGNTEAFF.

The J gene is TRBJ2-4, the V gene TRBV2; weak D call: TRBD1 (6 bases). V lost 4 bases and J lost 6, with 25 bases in between. This CDR3 region has 18 residues. Germline V CDR1 and CDR2: SNHLY, FYNNEI. The CDR3 spells CASSGPGTLTGNGNIQYF. The CDR3 coding sequence is TGTGCCAGCAGTGGCCCTGGGACCCTAACAGGGAACGGAAACATTCAGTACTTC.

This chain uses TRBV30 with TRBJ2-7, with 7 bases fitting TRBD1. The CDR3 is made up of 12 amino acids. V was pared by 5 bases and J by 3 bases, with 4 bases of the junction left unmatched. The germline gives CDR1 GTSNPN, CDR2 SVGIG (reference sequence). CDR3 region: CAWEDRYYEQYF. Here the CDR3 DNA reads TGTGCCTGGGAGGACAGGTACTACGAGCAGTACTTC.

This clone was seen once. The chain carries TRBV19 and TRBJ1-5; D is unresolved. Trimming took 4 bases from V and 8 from J, leaving 18 bases between them. The CDR3 consists of 15 residues. CDR1 is LNHDA and CDR2 is SQIVND in the germline V gene (reference sequence). The CDR3 nucleotides are TGTGCCAGTAGTAGAGGGAGGTTCCAGTGGGAGCCCCAGCATTTT. It encodes CASSRGRFQWEPQHF.

The chain recombines TRBV11-2 with TRBJ2-3, with 8 bases aligning to TRBD2. V lost 3 bases and J lost 2; bases outside the gene matches: 4. The germline V gene encodes CDR1 SGHAT and CDR2 FQNNGV. The CDR3 has 15 amino acids. The CDR3 DNA reads TGTGCCAGCAGCTTTAGCGGGACCGTCACAGATACGCAGTATTTT. Its translation: CASSFSGTVTDTQYF.

CDR3 coding DNA: TGTGCCAGTAGTATCGGGGACAGGGGTGAGACAGATACGCAGTATTTT. This encodes CASSIGDRGETDTQYF. This chain connects TRBV19 to TRBJ2-3, with 10 bases fitting TRBD1. CDR1 is LNHDA and CDR2 is SQIVND in the germline V gene (reference sequence). V lost 3 bases to trimming and J lost 3 bases; unmatched junction nucleotides: 6. There are 16 residues in the CDR3.

The chain combines TRBV28 with TRBJ1-3; D perhaps matches TRBD1 (5 bases). CDR3 length equals 17 residues. Germline values: CDR1 MDHEN, CDR2 SYDVKM. Trimming took off 3 bases at V and 0 bases at J, with 15 bases between the two ends. The CDR3 coding sequence is TGTGCCAGCAGTTTGCCGCCTTCGACAGCCTCTGGAAACACCATATATTTT. The encoded protein is CASSLPPSTASGNTIYF. The variable domain in full, completed from reference TRBV28 and TRBJ1-3, reads DVKVTQSSRYLVKRTGEKVFLECVQDMDHENMFWYRQDPGLGLRLIYFSYDVKMKEKGDIPEGYSVSREKKERFSLILESASTNQTSMYLCASSLPPSTASGNTIYFGEGSWLTVV.

The rearrangement links TRBV11-2 to TRBJ2-1; no reliable D call. Trimming left V 0 bases short and J 7 bases short, with 10 bases between. The germline V gene encodes CDR1 SGHAT and CDR2 FQNNGV. The CDR3 loop spans 14 amino acids. The CDR3 here is CASSLDRLANEQFF. CDR3 sequence (DNA): TGTGCCAGCAGCTTAGATCGACTCGCAAATGAGCAGTTCTTC.

This clone was seen just once. The chain combines TRBV9 with TRBJ1-1, with D unresolved. In germline, CDR1 is SGDLS, CDR2 YYNGEE. V lost 1 base and J lost 3, with 19 bases in between. The CDR3 covers 17 residues. The CDR3 DNA reads TGTGCCAGCAGCGTATCGACAATTTTACAGTGGGACACTGAAGCTTTCTTT. It codes for CASSVSTILQWDTEAFF.

This chain uses TRBV7-9 with TRBJ1-2, with 8 bases lining up with TRBD1. The CDR3 is made up of 15 amino acids. The J segment lost 4 bases and the V segment lost 0 bases, leaving 4 bases of the junction unmatched. The germline V gene encodes CDR1 SEHNR and CDR2 FQNEAQ (reference sequence). CDR3 coding DNA: TGTGCCAGCAGCTTAGCGGACAGGGAGGCCTATGGCTACACCTTC. Translated: CASSLADREAYGYTF. Combining the CDR3 with reference TRBV7-9 and TRBJ1-2 gives the whole variable domain DTGVSQNPRHKITKRGQNVTFRCDPISEHNRLYWYRQTLGQGPEFLTYFQNEAQLEKSRLLSDRFSAERPKGSFSTLEIQRTEQGDSAMYLCASSLADREAYGYTFGSGTRLTVV.

This clone was recorded only once. V is TRBV5-1 and J is TRBJ1-1; 11 nucleotides align to TRBD1. V lost 4 bases, J lost 3 bases, and 2 bases stayed unmatched. Germline V lookup: CDR1 SGHRS, CDR2 YFSETQ. The CDR3 contains 14 residues. CDR3 nucleotide sequence: TGCGCCAGCAGCCAGGGACAGGGGGACACTGAAGCTTTCTTT. The encoded protein is CASSQGQGDTEAFF.

The J gene is TRBJ2-6, the V gene TRBV13; 10 nucleotides line up with TRBD1. Germline V gene sequence: CDR1 PRHDT, CDR2 FYEKMQ (reference sequence). The J segment lost 1 base and the V segment lost 4 bases, leaving 13 bases of the junction unmatched. The CDR3 consists of 20 residues. The CDR3 protein is CASSSGTGEESRSGANVLTF. The DNA of the CDR3 is TGTGCCAGCAGCTCTGGGACAGGGGAGGAGAGTAGGTCTGGGGCCAACGTCCTGACTTTC. The full variable domain, its missing parts supplied by reference TRBV13 and TRBJ2-6, is AAGVIQSPRHLIKEKRETATLKCYPIPRHDTVYWYQQGPGQDPQFLISFYEKMQSDKGSIPDRFSAQQFSDYHSELNMSSLELGDSALYFCASSSGTGEESRSGANVLTFGAGSRLTVL.

This chain joins TRBV4-1 and TRBJ1-4; 9 positions agree with TRBD1. The germline V gene encodes CDR1 MGHRA and CDR2 YSYEKL. Trimming took 4 bases from V and 4 from J; bases not matched to a gene: 19. There are 20 residues in the CDR3. Here the CDR3 reads CASSLLPGRTGAPFNEKLFF. The CDR3, as DNA: TGCGCCAGCAGCCTCCTACCCGGTCGGACAGGGGCCCCCTTTAATGAAAAACTGTTTTTT.

J is TRBJ2-1 and V is TRBV7-9; 14 nucleotides align to TRBD2. V was pared by 5 bases and J by 8 bases, with 8 bases of the junction left unmatched. CDR1 SEHNR and CDR2 FQNEAQ come from the germline V gene (reference sequence). The CDR3 covers 16 residues. CDR3 residues: CASSRVTSGGAHEQFF. In DNA, the CDR3 is TGTGCCAGCAGCCGCGTGACTAGCGGGGGGGCCCATGAGCAGTTCTTC.

The chain couples TRBV27 to TRBJ1-6; 7 bases are shared with TRBD1. The CDR3 extends over 16 amino acids. V trimming: 3 bases; J trimming: 8 bases; junction bases outside the gene matches: 10. Germline CDR1 MNHEY, CDR2 SMNVEV (reference sequence). CDR3 loop: CASSLYGTVSYSPLHF. Written as DNA, the CDR3 is TGTGCCAGCAGTTTGTACGGGACAGTGTCTTATTCACCCCTCCACTTT.

This clone was counted between two and nine times. The chain joins TRBV28 to TRBJ1-5, with TRBD1 matching 7 bases. There are 17 residues in the CDR3. Trimming removed 8 bases from V and 0 bases from J; junction bases left unmatched: 13. Germline CDR1 is MDHEN and CDR2 is SYDVKM. DNA for the CDR3: TGTGCCAGCGGTGTGGGACAGCTAATCTATAGCAATCAGCCCCAGCATTTT. Encoded protein: CASGVGQLIYSNQPQHF.

CDR3 region: CASSSPLRNEQFF. The CDR3 region has the DNA TGTGCCAGCAGCTCCCCCCTCCGGAATGAGCAGTTCTTC. This rearrangement joins TRBV13 to TRBJ2-1; D call uncertain. Germline V gives CDR1 PRHDT, CDR2 FYEKMQ (reference sequence). The CDR3 has 13 amino acids. The V end was cut by 4 bases, the J end by 7 bases, with 11 bases between.

The chain employs TRBV2 and TRBJ1-1, with D possibly matching TRBD1 (5 bases). V was shortened by 11 bases and J by 2 bases, with 18 bases between the two germline ends. The CDR3 is 14 residues long. Per the germline V gene, CDR1 is SNHLY and CDR2 is FYNNEI. CDR3 sequence: CADGRGDGNTEAFF. The CDR3 region has the DNA TGTGCCGACGGGAGGGGAGATGGAAACACTGAAGCTTTCTTT. The complete variable domain, with remaining parts taken from reference TRBV2 and TRBJ1-1, reads EPEVTQTPSHQVTQMGQEVILRCVPISNHLYFYWYRQILGQKVEFLVSFYNNEISEKSEIFDDQFSVERPDGSNFTLKIRSTKLEDSAMYFCADGRGDGNTEAFFGQGTRLTVV.

The chain uses TRBV5-1 and TRBJ1-2; 7 bases match TRBD1. The CDR3 totals 16 residues. The germline V gene has CDR1 SGHRS and CDR2 YFSETQ. The junction had 14 bases not matched to a gene; V was cut back by 5 bases and J by 4 bases. CDR3 sequence reads: CASREGGTGAVYGYTF. CDR3 in DNA: TGCGCCAGCAGGGAAGGTGGAACAGGGGCCGTCTATGGCTACACCTTC.